This T cell receptor (beta chain) is from a study of T cells in Graves' hyperthyroidism and ophthalmopathy. Overall study results and limits: Ophthalmopathy, which appeared later, was predicted by the model a median approximately 6.7 months before onset.

TCR beta CDR3 region amplification was performed from RNA transcripts. During a first-round RT-PCR of the TCR CDR3, the HTBI primer set was used. Each CDR3 protein gets one entry after TCRdb re-called the multiplex PCR reads with MiXCR. Among roughly 660,000 distinct CDR3 sequences listed, 15% to 20% were seen once. V was pared by 3 bases and J by 0 bases, with 12 bases between. CDR1 is MGHRA and CDR2 is YSYEKL in the germline V gene. The CDR3 consists of 16 residues. Stable hyperthyroidism: no ophthalmopathy progression over 18 months of follow-up. Hyperthyroidism was newly diagnosed in patients aged 18 to 65 (duration under 2 months). Researchers barred patients who had uncontrolled infection, other autoimmune disease, pregnancy or lactation. This clonotype was seen more than once but under ten times. Its antigen is still unknown.

This rearrangement joins TRBV4-1 to TRBJ2-1, with D possibly matching TRBD2 (7 bases). Sample: blood. This TCR derives from a man in his fifties with Graves' hyperthyroidism. The CDR3 here is CASSQGGAYSYNEQFF. Here the CDR3 DNA reads TGCGCCAGCAGCCAGGGGGGGGCTTACTCCTACAATGAGCAGTTCTTC.